The 3 T cell receptor beta chains listed next were all sequenced from one sample in a study of early T cells in non-severe SARS-CoV-2 infection. TCRdb processed the 5' RACE reads anew with MiXCR; each CDR3 protein has one entry. The repertoire includes over 90,000 distinct CDR3 sequences, approximately 12% of them detected once, and 4.4% sits in the top ten. Sequences were derived from whole blood, sampled at baseline. Every receptor here comes from an adult who was a healthcare worker with PCR-confirmed SARS-CoV-2 infection or an uninfected control (not recorded which).

This clonotype was picked up many times. This chain uses TRBV20-1 with TRBJ2-7; possibly TRBD1 for D (7 bases). The CDR3 contains 13 residues. Trimming removed 6 bases at V and 2 bases at J, with 14 bases between. In germline, CDR1 is DFQATT, CDR2 SNEGSKA (reference sequence). CDR3 sequence (DNA): TGCAGTGCCAGGGGGGACAGCACCTACGAGCAGTACTTC. It yields the protein CSARGDSTYEQYF.

This clonotype has at least ten counts. The gene calls are TRBV7-3 and TRBJ2-3; D not resolved. Germline V lookup: CDR1 SGHTA, CDR2 FQGTGA. V lost 1 base and J 2 bases, leaving 7 bases between the germline ends. The CDR3 runs to 14 residues. The CDR3 DNA reads as TGTGCCAGCAGCTTAAACTCGTACACAGATACGCAGTATTTT. Residues: CASSLNSYTDTQYF.

The chain joins TRBV7-9 to TRBJ1-2; TRBD1 agrees at 10 bases. V trimming: 5 bases; J trimming: 3 bases; junction bases outside the gene matches: 9. Germline CDR1 is SEHNR and CDR2 is FQNEAQ (reference sequence). The CDR3 consists of 16 residues. The CDR3 sequence is CASSPYGTGVDYGYTF. The CDR3 coding sequence is TGTGCCAGCAGCCCATACGGGACAGGGGTCGACTATGGCTACACCTTC.